Shown below are 6 T cell receptor beta chains from a single sample sequenced in a study of blood T cell repertoires in COVID-19. Data came from immunoSEQ multiplex PCR; TCRdb stores just in-frame clones and leaves some out. The data show roughly 200,000 clones, around 82% seen once. The sequenced material came from PBMCs or T cells enriched from blood (not recorded which). Receptor source: a man aged 35 to 55 who had recovered from COVID-19.

The J gene is TRBJ1-6, the V gene TRBV7-2; D may be TRBD1 (6 bases). Germline-derived CDR1 and CDR2 are SGHTA and FQGNSA. Trimming took off 3 bases at V and 10 bases at J, with 13 bases between the two ends. CDR3 length equals 14 residues. The DNA for the CDR3 is TGTGCCAGCAGCTTTAAACAGGGAAACTCACCCCTCCACTTT. It is translated as CASSFKQGNSPLHF.

This clone was seen more than once but under ten times. This chain joins TRBV7-9 and TRBJ2-3; maybe TRBD2 (6 bases). The CDR3 is 14 residues long. V was cut by 6 bases and J by 0 bases, with 10 bases left in between. Per the germline V gene, CDR1 is SEHNR and CDR2 is FQNEAQ (reference sequence). The CDR3 loop is CASSRRGSTDTQYF. The CDR3 DNA sequence: TGTGCCAGCAGTAGGCGGGGCAGCACAGATACGCAGTATTTT.

The V gene is TRBV28, the J gene TRBJ2-7, with D possibly being TRBD2 (5 bases). The length of the CDR3 is 15 residues. The V end lost 7 bases, the J end lost 2 bases, and 18 bases lay between the germline ends. The germline gives CDR1 MDHEN, CDR2 SYDVKM. In DNA, the CDR3 is TGTGCCAGCACCCATGGGCGGGCCCATCCCTACGAGCAGTACTTC. It specifies CASTHGRAHPYEQYF.

V and J are TRBV10-3 and TRBJ2-1; 11 nucleotides align to TRBD2. The CDR3 extends over 13 amino acids. Losses at the gene ends were 10 bases for V and 7 bases for J; bases not matched to a gene: 6. CDR1 and CDR2 from the germline V gene are ENHRY and SYGVKD. The CDR3 loop reads CASSGRAGNEQFF. The CDR3 DNA sequence: TGTGCCAGTAGCGGGAGGGCCGGAAATGAGCAGTTCTTC.

J is TRBJ1-5 and V is TRBV2; D is undetermined. V was shortened by 5 bases and J by 4 bases, with 12 bases between the two germline ends. The CDR3 is made up of 14 amino acids. The germline V gene has CDR1 SNHLY and CDR2 FYNNEI. The CDR3 sequence is CASSSSGLNQPQHF. For the CDR3, the DNA is TGTGCCAGCAGTTCAAGCGGATTAAATCAGCCCCAGCATTTT.

This chain joins TRBV7-2 and TRBJ1-1, with TRBD1 matching 8 bases. V shed 5 bases and J 4 bases; nucleotides not matched to a gene: 6. Germline V gene sequence: CDR1 SGHTA, CDR2 FQGNSA. The CDR3 extends over 14 amino acids. The CDR3: CASSEQGVVTEAFF. CDR3 DNA sequence: TGTGCCAGCAGCGAACAGGGGGTGGTCACTGAAGCTTTCTTT.